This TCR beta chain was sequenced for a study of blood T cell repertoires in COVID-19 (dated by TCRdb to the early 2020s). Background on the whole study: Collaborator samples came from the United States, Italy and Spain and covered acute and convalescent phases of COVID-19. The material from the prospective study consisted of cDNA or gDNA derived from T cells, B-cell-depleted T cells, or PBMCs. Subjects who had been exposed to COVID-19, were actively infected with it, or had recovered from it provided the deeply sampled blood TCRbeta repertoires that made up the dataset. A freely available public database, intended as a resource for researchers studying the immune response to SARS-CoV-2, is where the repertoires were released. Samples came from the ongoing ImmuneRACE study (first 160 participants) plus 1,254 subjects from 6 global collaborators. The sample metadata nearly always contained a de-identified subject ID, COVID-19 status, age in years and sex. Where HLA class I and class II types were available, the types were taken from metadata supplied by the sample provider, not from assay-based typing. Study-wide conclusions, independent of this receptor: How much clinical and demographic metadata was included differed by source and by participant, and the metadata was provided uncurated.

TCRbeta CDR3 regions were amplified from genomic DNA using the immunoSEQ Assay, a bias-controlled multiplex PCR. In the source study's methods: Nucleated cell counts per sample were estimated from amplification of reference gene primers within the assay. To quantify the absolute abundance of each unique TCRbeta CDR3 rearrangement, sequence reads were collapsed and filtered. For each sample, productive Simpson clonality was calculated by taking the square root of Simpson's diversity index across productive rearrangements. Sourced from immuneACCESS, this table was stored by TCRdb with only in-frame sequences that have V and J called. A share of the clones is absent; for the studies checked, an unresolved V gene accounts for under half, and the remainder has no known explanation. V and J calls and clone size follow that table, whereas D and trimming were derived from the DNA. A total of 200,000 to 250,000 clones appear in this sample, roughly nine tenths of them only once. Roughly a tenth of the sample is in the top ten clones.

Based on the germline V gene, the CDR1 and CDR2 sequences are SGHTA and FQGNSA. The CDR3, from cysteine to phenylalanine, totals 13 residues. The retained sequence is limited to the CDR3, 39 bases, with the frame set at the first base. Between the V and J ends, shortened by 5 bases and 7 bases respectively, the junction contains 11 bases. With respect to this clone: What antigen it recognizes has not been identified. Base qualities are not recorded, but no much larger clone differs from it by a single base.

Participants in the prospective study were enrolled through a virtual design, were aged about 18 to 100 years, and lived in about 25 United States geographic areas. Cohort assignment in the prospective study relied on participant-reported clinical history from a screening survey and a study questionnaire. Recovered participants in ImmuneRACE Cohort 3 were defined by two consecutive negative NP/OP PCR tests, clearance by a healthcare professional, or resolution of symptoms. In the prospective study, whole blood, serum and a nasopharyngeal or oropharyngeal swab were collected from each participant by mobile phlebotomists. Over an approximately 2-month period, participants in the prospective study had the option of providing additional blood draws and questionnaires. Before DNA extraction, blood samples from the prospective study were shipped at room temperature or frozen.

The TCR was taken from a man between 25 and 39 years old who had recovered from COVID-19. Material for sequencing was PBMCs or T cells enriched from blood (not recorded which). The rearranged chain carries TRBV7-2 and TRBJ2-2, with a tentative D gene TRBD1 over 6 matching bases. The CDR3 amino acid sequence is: CASSPRTDGELFF. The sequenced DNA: TGTGCCAGCAGCCCTCGGACAGACGGGGAGCTGTTTTTT.